This TCR beta chain was captured by sequencing in a study of blood T cell repertoires in COVID-19. Across the whole study: PBMCs, B-cell-depleted T cells, or T cells provided the cDNA or gDNA that made up the material.

V lost 8 bases and J 4 bases, leaving 12 bases between the germline ends. This CDR3 has 13 amino acids. The V gene's germline CDR1 is SGHAT and CDR2 FQDESV (reference sequence). Some clones are missing from TCRdb's copy, which holds only in-frame ones; the method was immunoSEQ multiplex PCR. The repertoire holds approximately 150,000 clones, with roughly 89% as singletons. The sequencing input was peripheral blood. The chain recombines TRBV11-1 with TRBJ2-1; D remains unclear. The sequence was obtained from a human donor in a cohort sampled during active COVID-19. The CDR3 region has the DNA TGTGCCAGCCTGGTCGAGCCTTACAATGAGCAGTTCTTC. Its translation: CASLVEPYNEQFF.